A selection of T cell receptor beta chains follows, all from one sample in a study of early T cells in non-severe SARS-CoV-2 infection. TCRdb itself ran the 5' RACE reads through MiXCR, one entry per CDR3 protein. Seen here are about 58,000 distinct CDR3 sequences, around 12% observed once, and the top ten hold 1% to 1.5%. This specimen consisted of whole blood, obtained at baseline. The receptor source for this set is an adult who was a healthcare worker with PCR-confirmed SARS-CoV-2 infection or an uninfected control (not recorded which). The donor label of this sample is uncertain. CDR3s include the opening cysteine and the closing phenylalanine or tryptophan. Fields, in order: D gene, V gene, J gene, clone size, CDR3 DNA, CDR3 protein. D genes are given only for firm matches. Size is omitted from some rows. Given values are once, few, many or a class for expanded clones.

TRBD1	TRBV30	TRBJ1-2	NA	TGTGCCTGGAGTCAGGGGGCCGGTGGCTACACCTTC	CAWSQGAGGYTF
TRBD1	TRBV10-3	TRBJ2-2	NA	TGTGCCATCAGTGATGACTTAGGGACAGGCGATTCGAACACCGGGGAGCTGTTTTTT	CAISDDLGTGDSNTGELFF
NA	TRBV12-3/TRBV12-4	TRBJ1-2	NA	TGTGCCAGCAGCCCCGATGTCTACTATGGCTACACCTTC	CASSPDVYYGYTF
TRBD2	TRBV5-4	TRBJ2-3	NA	TGTGCCAGCAGCTTGGATCCCCGACTCCGATCAGCGGGGGGTTCGCAAGATACGCAGTATTTT	CASSLDPRLRSAGGSQDTQYF
NA	TRBV7-9	TRBJ2-1	NA	TGTGCCAGCAGCTTAGCGCCCTACAATGAGCAGTTCTTC	CASSLAPYNEQFF
TRBD2	TRBV29-1	TRBJ2-6	many	TGCAGCGTTAGGGAGGGTTTTTTTTCTGGGGCCAACGTCCTGACTTTC	CSVREGFFSGANVLTF
NA	TRBV12-3/TRBV12-4	TRBJ1-5	NA	TGTGCCAGCAGTCCATTGACCGACGGGACCCCCCAGCATTTT	CASSPLTDGTPQHF
NA	TRBV7-9	TRBJ2-3	few	TGTGCCAGCAGCTTAGCGGGCCGGGTTTTCGGTACGCAGTATTTT	CASSLAGRVFGTQYF
NA	TRBV29-1	TRBJ1-1	NA	TGCAGCGTTGAGGGGGTTCTGAACACTGAAGCTTTCTTT	CSVEGVLNTEAFF
TRBD1	TRBV7-9	TRBJ2-1	few	TGTGCCAGCAGCAGACCGACAGGGGGCCTATTTAATGAGCAGTTCTTC	CASSRPTGGLFNEQFF
NA	TRBV27	TRBJ1-2	NA	TGTGCCAGCACCAAGCAGGGAATGGACTATGGCTACACCTTC	CASTKQGMDYGYTF
NA	TRBV6-5	TRBJ2-1	NA	TGTGCCAGCAGGTTAGGTTCCGGTGAGCAGTTCTTC	CASRLGSGEQFF
NA	TRBV7-2	TRBJ2-3	few	TGTGCCAGCAGCCCACGATACGCAGATACGCAGTATTTT	CASSPRYADTQYF
TRBD1	TRBV7-9	TRBJ2-5	many	TGTGCCAGCAGCCTTCGGCCCGACTGGACAGGGGCAGGGGAGACCCAGTACTTC	CASSLRPDWTGAGETQYF
NA	TRBV7-3	TRBJ2-1	once	TGTGCCAGCAGCTTAAATTCCTGGTCCTCCCTCAACGAGTACAATGAGCAGTTCTTC	CASSLNSWSSLNEYNEQFF
NA	TRBV20-1	TRBJ1-4	many	TGCAGTGCTAGAGATTGGAAGGGACAAAGTAATGAAAAACTGTTTTTT	CSARDWKGQSNEKLFF
TRBD1	TRBV10-3	TRBJ2-1	NA	TGTGCCATCAGTACCACCGGGACAGGGACCTACAATGAGCAGTTCTTC	CAISTTGTGTYNEQFF
TRBD2	TRBV10-1	TRBJ2-1	NA	TGCGCCAGCAGTGAGCCCCTAGCGGGGCTATACAATGAGCAGTTCTTC	CASSEPLAGLYNEQFF
TRBD2	TRBV20-1	TRBJ2-3	few	TGCAGTGCCCCTGGGGGGTCGACTAGCGGGGCGGATACGCAGTATTTT	CSAPGGSTSGADTQYF
TRBD2	TRBV6-1	TRBJ2-3	NA	TGTGCCAGCAAACGGGAAACTAGCGTCCGGACAGATACGCAGTATTTT	CASKRETSVRTDTQYF
TRBD1	TRBV19	TRBJ1-2	few	TGTGCCAGTGCCGGACAGGGGGCGCGTGGCTACACCTTC	CASAGQGARGYTF
NA	TRBV5-6	TRBJ2-1	few	TGTGCCAGCAGTCAAGAGAATGAGCAGTTCTTC	CASSQENEQFF
NA	TRBV12-3/TRBV12-4	TRBJ1-2	many	TGTGCCAGCAGTTCCCCCCCCGGTGGCTACACCTTC	CASSSPPGGYTF
NA	TRBV4-2	TRBJ1-2	NA	TGTGCCAGCAGCCAAGTACAGGCTAACTATGGCTACACCTTC	CASSQVQANYGYTF
NA	TRBV20-1	TRBJ2-5	NA	TGCAGTGCTTCCCTGGAGGATGGCAGAAGGTACCAAGAGACCCAGTACTTC	CSASLEDGRRYQETQYF